The 5 T cell receptor beta chains below come from one sample, sequenced in a study of blood T cell repertoires in COVID-19. This table comes from immunoSEQ multiplex PCR, and its TCRdb copy is limited to in-frame clones, with some not included. This sample has 150,000 to 200,000 clones, with about 85% found just once. Specimen: peripheral blood. The receptors come from a man between 65 and 79 years old with active or convalescent COVID-19.

The V and J genes are TRBV28 and TRBJ2-5; 11 bases fit TRBD2. This CDR3 has 16 amino acids. V gave up 5 bases and J gave up 3 bases; unmatched junction bases: 8. Germline CDR1 reads MDHEN; CDR2 reads SYDVKM. The DNA of the CDR3 is TGTGCCAGCAGTGACTACCTACTAGCGGGGGAAGAGACCCAGTACTTC. Translated, it gives CASSDYLLAGEETQYF. The variable domain in full, completed from reference TRBV28 and TRBJ2-5, reads DVKVTQSSRYLVKRTGEKVFLECVQDMDHENMFWYRQDPGLGLRLIYFSYDVKMKEKGDIPEGYSVSREKKERFSLILESASTNQTSMYLCASSDYLLAGEETQYFGPGTRLLVL.

This rearrangement joins TRBV5-1 to TRBJ1-1; 7 bases line up with TRBD1. The J segment lost 5 bases and the V segment lost 0 bases, leaving 7 bases of the junction unmatched. The germline gives CDR1 SGHRS, CDR2 YFSETQ. The CDR3 has 15 residues. The CDR3 bases are TGCGCCAGCAGCTTGGATCCAGGGGGATGGACTGAAGCTTTCTTT. Translating gives CASSLDPGGWTEAFF.

The chain links TRBV7-9 to TRBJ2-4; 9 nucleotides line up with TRBD2. Germline assignment: CDR1 SEHNR and CDR2 FQNEAQ (reference sequence). The V segment lost 0 bases and the J segment 2 bases; nucleotides outside the gene matches: 8. The CDR3 spans 18 residues. CDR3 amino acids: CASSLAILAGGPKNIQYF. Here the CDR3 DNA reads TGTGCCAGCAGCTTAGCAATCCTCGCGGGAGGGCCCAAAAACATTCAGTACTTC.

This chain uses TRBV29-1 with TRBJ2-3, with TRBD2 matching over 8 bases. Germline V gene sequence: CDR1 SQVTM, CDR2 ANQGSEA. V was clipped by 4 bases and J by 6 bases; unmatched bases: 6. The CDR3 is 13 amino acids. The CDR3 loop reads CSVGVASGDTQYF. In nucleotides, the CDR3 is TGCAGCGTTGGAGTTGCTAGCGGGGATACGCAGTATTTT.

The CDR3 is CASSIAGGNQPQHF. The CDR3 region has the DNA TGTGCCAGTAGTATCGCGGGCGGCAATCAGCCCCAGCATTTT. The rearrangement links TRBV19 to TRBJ1-5, with no clear D. Trimming pared 3 bases from V and 2 bases from J, leaving 8 bases between. This CDR3 region has 14 residues. Germline V gene lookup returns CDR1 LNHDA and CDR2 SQIVND (reference sequence).